The clone carrying this T cell receptor (beta chain) was counted many times. What it binds is not known. The germline V and J ends were trimmed by 5 bases and 5 bases, with 12 bases remaining between them. The germline V gene has CDR1 SEHNR and CDR2 FQNEAQ (reference sequence). The CDR3 spans 14 residues. Cells stained for CD3, CD4, CD8, CD45RA and CD27 were sorted into four subsets. The sample belongs to a study of naive and memory T cell subsets. An equimolar mix of two oligonucleotides served as the beta constant-region primer for TRBC1 and TRBC2. Ligated cDNA was amplified by four rounds of PCR with nested alpha and beta constant-region primers and SP2. TCRdb re-called the UMI-ligation and nested PCR reads with MiXCR, one entry per CDR3 protein. Found here are roughly 97,000 distinct CDR3 sequences, roughly 15% of them singletons; the top ten hold around 2.8%. Study results and limitations: Diversity fell and Gini index rose from naive through CM, EM, EMRA. A clonotype means one alpha or beta sequence, not an alpha/beta pair. A few larger clonotypes appeared in naive repertoires, especially CD8, possibly memory cells re-expressing CD45RA. Activation and differentiation may alter RNA-based TCR counts.

The sequence was collected from a human donor in good health. The specimen was naive CD8+ T cells from blood. This chain joins TRBV7-9 and TRBJ2-2; no clear D. The CDR3 DNA is TGTGCCAGCAGCCCCAGACTCAATACCGGGGAGCTGTTTTTT. As protein: CASSPRLNTGELFF.